These 3 T cell receptor beta chains were all obtained from the same sample, sequenced in a study of shared clonotypes between healthy human individuals (dated by TCRdb to 2020 to 2022). Library prep was done by the immunoSEQ multiplex PCR assay. TCRdb holds this immuneACCESS table with in-frame rearrangements only. Some clones are missing; in checked studies, unresolved V genes explain under half, and the rest has no known cause. The sample table lists around 370,000 clones, 96% of them with a count of one. Jointly, the top ten make up approximately 0.32% of the sample. Material: memory CD8+ T cells sorted from blood. Reading the label with the study, this specimen's cell subset or site is: CD45RO+ cells pooled with CCR7-negative TemRA cells. These TCRs come from a young man in good health.

Notes on this clone: This sample includes further DNA sequences coding for the same CDR3. The rearrangement joins TRBV5-1 to TRBJ2-5, with no clear D. Trimming pared 1 base from V and 5 bases from J, leaving 3 bases between. This CDR3 is 11 amino acids long. Germline V gene lookup returns CDR1 SGHRS and CDR2 YFSETQ. The CDR3 is CASSLRETQYF. The CDR3 DNA sequence: TGCGCCAGCAGCTTGCGGGAGACCCAGTACTTC.

In this sample, this clone turned up a few times. The gene calls are TRBV6-1 and TRBJ2-3; D remains ambiguous. This CDR3 is 15 amino acids long. Germline V CDR1 and CDR2: MNHNS, SASEGT. V was clipped by 6 bases and J by 6 bases, with 19 bases between them. For the CDR3, the DNA is TGTGCCAGCAGATTGGACCCCGCGTCAGCGGATACGCAGTATTTT. This codes for CASRLDPASADTQYF.

The genes are TRBV7-9 and TRBJ2-1, with D possibly being TRBD2 (5 bases). The CDR3 runs to 12 residues. Per germline, CDR1 SEHNR and CDR2 FQNEAQ (reference sequence). The V end lost 1 base, the J end lost 10 bases, and 8 bases lay between the germline ends. CDR3 residues: CASSLGLSEQFF. CDR3 coding DNA: TGTGCCAGCAGCTTAGGACTATCAGAGCAGTTCTTC. Complete variable domain (other parts from reference TRBV7-9 and TRBJ2-1): DTGVSQNPRHKITKRGQNVTFRCDPISEHNRLYWYRQTLGQGPEFLTYFQNEAQLEKSRLLSDRFSAERPKGSFSTLEIQRTEQGDSAMYLCASSLGLSEQFFGPGTRLTVL.